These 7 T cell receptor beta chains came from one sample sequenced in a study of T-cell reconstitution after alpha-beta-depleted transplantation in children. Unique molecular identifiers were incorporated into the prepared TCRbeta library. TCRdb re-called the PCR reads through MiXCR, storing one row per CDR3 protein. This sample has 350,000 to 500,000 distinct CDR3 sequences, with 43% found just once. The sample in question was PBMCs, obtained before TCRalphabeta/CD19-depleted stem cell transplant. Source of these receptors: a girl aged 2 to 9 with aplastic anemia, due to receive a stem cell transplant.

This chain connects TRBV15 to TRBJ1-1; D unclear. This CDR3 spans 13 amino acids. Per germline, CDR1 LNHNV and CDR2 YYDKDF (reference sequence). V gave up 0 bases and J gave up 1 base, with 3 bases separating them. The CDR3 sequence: CATSRDRNTEAFF. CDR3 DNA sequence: TGTGCCACCAGCAGAGACCGGAACACTGAAGCTTTCTTT.

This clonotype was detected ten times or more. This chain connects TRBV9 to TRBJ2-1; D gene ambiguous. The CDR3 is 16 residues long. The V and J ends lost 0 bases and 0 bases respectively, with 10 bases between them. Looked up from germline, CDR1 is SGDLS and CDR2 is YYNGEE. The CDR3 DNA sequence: TGTGCCAGCAGCGTAGCGGCGCCGAGCTCCTACAATGAGCAGTTCTTC. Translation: CASSVAAPSSYNEQFF.

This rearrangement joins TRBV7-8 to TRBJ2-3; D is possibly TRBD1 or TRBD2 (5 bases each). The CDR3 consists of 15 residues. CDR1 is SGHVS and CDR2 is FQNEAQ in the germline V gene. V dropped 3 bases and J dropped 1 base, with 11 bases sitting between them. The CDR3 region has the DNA TGTGCCAGCAGCTTTGGGGCGAGGGGCACAGATACGCAGTATTTT. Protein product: CASSFGARGTDTQYF.

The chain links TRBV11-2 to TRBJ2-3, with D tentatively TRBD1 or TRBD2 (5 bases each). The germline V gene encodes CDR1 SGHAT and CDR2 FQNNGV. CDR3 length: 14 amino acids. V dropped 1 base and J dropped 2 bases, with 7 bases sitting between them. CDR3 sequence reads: CASSLAGTTDTQYF. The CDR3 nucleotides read TGTGCCAGCAGCTTAGCGGGGACCACAGATACGCAGTATTTT.

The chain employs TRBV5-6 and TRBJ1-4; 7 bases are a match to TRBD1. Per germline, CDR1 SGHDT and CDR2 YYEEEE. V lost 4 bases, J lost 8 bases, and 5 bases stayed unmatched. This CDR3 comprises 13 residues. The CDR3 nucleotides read TGTGCCAGCAGCAAATGGACAGGCGAAAAACTGTTTTTT. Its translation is CASSKWTGEKLFF.

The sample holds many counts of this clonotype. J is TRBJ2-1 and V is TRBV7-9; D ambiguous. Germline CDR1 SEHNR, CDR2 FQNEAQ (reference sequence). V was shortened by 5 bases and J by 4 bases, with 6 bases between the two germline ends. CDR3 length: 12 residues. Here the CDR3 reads CASSPEYNEQFF. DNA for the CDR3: TGTGCCAGCAGCCCCGAATACAATGAGCAGTTCTTC. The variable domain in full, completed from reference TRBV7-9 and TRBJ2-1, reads DTGVSQNPRHKITKRGQNVTFRCDPISEHNRLYWYRQTLGQGPEFLTYFQNEAQLEKSRLLSDRFSAERPKGSFSTLEIQRTEQGDSAMYLCASSPEYNEQFFGPGTRLTVL.

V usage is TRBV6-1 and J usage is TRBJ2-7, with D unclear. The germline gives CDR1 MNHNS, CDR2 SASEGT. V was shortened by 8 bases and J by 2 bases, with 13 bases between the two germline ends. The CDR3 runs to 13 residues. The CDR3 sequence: CASRGISAYEQYF. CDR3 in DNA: TGTGCCAGCCGCGGTATCTCTGCCTACGAGCAGTACTTC.